The rows below give T cell receptor beta chains drawn from one sample of a study of shared clonotypes between healthy human individuals. Here immunoSEQ multiplex PCR was the method, and the copy in TCRdb shows in-frame clones only, minus some. The sample holds 2,500,000 or so clones, 93% seen once. Sequenced sample: naive CD4+ T cells from PBMCs. These receptors came from a young man in good health. Some clones in this sample may be carry-over from other donors' samples. Both conserved end residues are part of each CDR3. D genes are given only for firm matches. Size tells how often a clone was seen (once, few, many) or the class of an expanded clone, and some rows leave it out.

size	V	D	CDR3
NA	TRBV13	TRBD2	CASSPGLAGHYEQYF
NA	TRBV5-8	TRBD1	CASSSTGTGFSTDTQYF
once	TRBV7-3	NA	CASSTGLAGEQYF
NA	TRBV7-2	NA	CASSLMGKYTGELFF
NA	TRBV28	NA	CASRRLAIVPQETQYF
NA	TRBV5-1	NA	CASSGRDLRGPNEKLFF
NA	TRBV15	TRBD2	CATSPTSGSSYEQYF
NA	TRBV9	NA	CASGINQPQHF
NA	TRBV7-9	TRBD2	CASSLEGTSGSTDTQYF
once	TRBV2	NA	CASMLSGGRYEQYF
NA	TRBV6-1	NA	CASRNRALPEEKLFF
NA	TRBV15	TRBD2	CATSRDTGGEQFF
once	TRBV18	TRBD2	CASSPRTSFGYNEQFF
NA	TRBV27	NA	CASKGTKFTQYF
NA	TRBV5-1	NA	CASSLGAAVGIEQYF
NA	TRBV7-2	TRBD1	CASSLAPGGIDTQYF
NA	TRBV2	NA	CASSERGGETQYF
once	TRBV9	TRBD2	CASSSSGSSYNEQFF
NA	TRBV11-3	NA	CASSFGLSSYNEQFF
once	TRBV28	NA	CASSFRTNQPQHF
NA	TRBV5-1	NA	CASSAERSTDTQYF
NA	TRBV4-1	NA	CASSQGVSGATNEKLFF
NA	TRBV2	NA	CASSERGQGYQPQHF
NA	TRBV27	NA	CASSSRTAGLVEAFF
NA	TRBV27	NA	CASRETGRGMGTQYF
few	TRBV14	NA	CASSQQTSLGEKLFF